The clone carrying this T cell receptor (beta chain) was observed once. Its cognate antigen is unknown. CDR1 is KGHSH and CDR2 is LQKENI in the germline V gene. Unmatched junction bases numbered 5, after V lost 7 bases and J lost 6 bases. The CDR3 has 14 amino acids. The sample is drawn from a study of shared clonotypes between healthy human individuals. Points from the study as a whole: Naive subsets generally had larger estimated richness than memory subsets.

On sorted subsets, replicate PCRs used 200 to 250 ng DNA, or some 28,000 T cell genomes. Data came from immunoSEQ multiplex PCR; TCRdb stores just in-frame clones and leaves some out. This table holds around 720,000 clones, roughly 73% found once. The receptor comes from a woman under 40 in good health. The V and J genes are TRBV18 and TRBJ2-7, with 14 positions matching TRBD2. What was sequenced was memory CD4+ T cells sorted from blood. Subset of the sample: CD45RA-negative fraction. The CDR3 loop is CASWPGLAGVEQYF. The DNA of the CDR3 is TGTGCCAGCTGGCCGGGACTAGCGGGAGTCGAGCAGTACTTC.